The TCR beta chain under discussion was sequenced for a study of OX40 agonist ivuxolimab in advanced cancers. Profiling relied on immunoSEQ multiplex PCR, and the TCRdb table lists in-frame clones only, not all of them. The sample lists fewer than 70,000 clones; 70% to 90% were seen once. The V gene end was trimmed by 0 bases and the J gene end by 8 bases; junction bases not matched to a gene: 11. This CDR3 comprises 17 residues. CDR1 is SGHKS, CDR2 YYEKEE, per germline (reference sequence). Blood sampling was done at baseline, cycle 4 day 1, and cycle 7 day 1. This receptor was obtained from an adult with an advanced solid tumor such as melanoma, head and neck, liver or kidney cancer. Sequencing was performed on CD4+ or CD8+ T cells sorted from blood, taken in a trial of the OX40 agonist ivuxolimab. J is TRBJ1-4 and V is TRBV5-5; TRBD1 agrees at 9 bases. CDR3 in DNA: TGTGCCAGCAGCTTGGGACGTCCGGGACAGGGAGGCGAAAAACTGTTTTTT. Translating gives CASSLGRPGQGGEKLFF.